The entry below gives a single T cell receptor beta chain sequence along with its context. V shed 3 bases and J shed 0 bases, with 12 bases lying between them. This CDR3 comprises 15 residues. Germline-derived CDR1 and CDR2 are DFQATT and SNEGSKA (reference sequence). The data are from a study of T cells in Graves' hyperthyroidism and ophthalmopathy. Patients showing uncontrolled infection, other autoimmune disease, pregnancy or lactation were ineligible. Using RNA transcripts as the source, TCR beta CDR3 regions were amplified. TCR CDR3 regions were first amplified by RT-PCR with HTBI primers. Using its own MiXCR run on the multiplex PCR reads, TCRdb lists one record per CDR3 protein. The table includes roughly 530,000 distinct CDR3 sequences, 17% detected once.

The receptor was derived from a woman aged 18-29 years with Graves' ophthalmopathy. The sample taken for sequencing was blood. The V gene is TRBV20-1, the J gene TRBJ1-3, with D perhaps matching TRBD1 (5 bases). The CDR3: CSARGGAASGNTIYF. The CDR3 coding sequence is TGCAGTGCTAGGGGCGGGGCAGCCTCTGGAAACACCATATATTTT.